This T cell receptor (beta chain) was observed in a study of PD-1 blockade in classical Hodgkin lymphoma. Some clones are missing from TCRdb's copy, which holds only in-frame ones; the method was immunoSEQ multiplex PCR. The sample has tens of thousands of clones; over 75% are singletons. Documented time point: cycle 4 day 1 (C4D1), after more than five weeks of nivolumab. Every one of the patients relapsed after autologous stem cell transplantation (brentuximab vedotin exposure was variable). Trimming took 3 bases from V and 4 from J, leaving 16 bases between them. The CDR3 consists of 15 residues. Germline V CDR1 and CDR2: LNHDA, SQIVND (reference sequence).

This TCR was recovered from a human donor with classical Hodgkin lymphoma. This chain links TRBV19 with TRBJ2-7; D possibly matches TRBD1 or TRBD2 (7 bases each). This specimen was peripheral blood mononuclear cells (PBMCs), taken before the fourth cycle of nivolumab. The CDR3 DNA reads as TGTGCCAGTAGTATGCAGGGGAGGGGGCGATACGAGCAGTACTTC. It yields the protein CASSMQGRGRYEQYF.